This T cell receptor beta chain was sequenced in a study of OX40 agonist ivuxolimab in advanced cancers. On the study more broadly: Patients received ivuxolimab, an intravenous treatment, every 2 weeks at 0.01 to 10 mg/kg.

Data came from immunoSEQ multiplex PCR; TCRdb stores just in-frame clones and leaves some out. The data contain 40,000 to 55,000 clones, 80% of them singletons. Germline V gives CDR1 KGHSH, CDR2 LQKENI. After removal of 3 bases from V and 4 bases from J, the junction contained 6 bases not matched to a gene. CDR3 length equals 15 residues. This clone has more than one count but fewer than ten. No antigen is known for it. General observations from the study: Averaged across samples, CD8+ T cells carried more expanded clones than CD4+ did. In the 0.1 to 3.0 mg/kg range, CD4+ and CD8+ blood T cells had expanded clonally by week 6.

The chain employs TRBV18 and TRBJ1-5; TRBD1 matches at 7 bases. The source is an adult with an advanced solid tumor such as melanoma, head and neck, liver or kidney cancer. The starting material was CD4+ or CD8+ T cells sorted from blood, obtained in a trial of the OX40 agonist ivuxolimab. The CDR3 loop is CASSPSQGVNQPQHF. The CDR3 DNA follows: TGTGCCAGCTCACCCTCTCAGGGGGTGAATCAGCCCCAGCATTTT. The whole variable domain, remainder taken from reference TRBV18 and TRBJ1-5, is NAGVMQNPRHLVRRRGQEARLRCSPMKGHSHVYWYRQLPEEGLKFMVYLQKENIIDESGMPKERFSAEFPKEGPSILRIQQVVRGDSAAYFCASSPSQGVNQPQHFGDGTRLSIL.